The present T cell receptor beta chain was sequenced within a study of T cell clonotyping in hematopoietic cell transplantation. At the level of the study: Recipient samples before transplant were obtained post-cytoreduction.

Sample time point: recipient sample about 28 days before transplant, after cytoreduction. Recipient blood drawn about 28 days pretransplant and days 30, 100, 180 after. On this clone itself: Its antigen remains unidentified.

The germline V gene has CDR1 GTSNPN and CDR2 SVGIG (reference sequence). Trimming cost V 2 bases and J 8 bases, with 10 bases left between them. The CDR3 covers 12 residues. Findings and limits, study-wide: Recipient TCR diversity dropped after transplant; expanded clonotypes rose from day 30 to 180. Without cell sorting, CD4 versus CD8 contributions remain unresolved.

Using immunoSEQ multiplex PCR, the repertoire was profiled, and TCRdb retains in-frame clones only, with some absent. Among about 45,000 clones, about four fifths were seen once, and the ten largest hold approximately 5.7%. The clonotype originates from a man between 60 and 75 years old with myelodysplastic syndrome. Some clones in this sample may be carry-over from other donors' samples. J is TRBJ2-1 and V is TRBV30; no reliable D call. Sequenced here: peripheral blood mononuclear cells, sampled before stem cell transplant. The chain's CDR3 is CAWSSGRDEQFF. The CDR3 region has the DNA TGTGCCTGGAGTTCCGGCCGGGATGAGCAGTTCTTC.